This T cell receptor beta chain comes out of a study of CD8 T cells in Susac syndrome. This clonotype appeared once. An input of about 0.5 to 1 ug of RNA was subjected to reverse transcription using random hexamers. Amplification of TCR beta CDR3 used immunoSEQ multiplex PCR across 54 Vbeta and 13 Jbeta. TCRdb re-called the immunoSEQ multiplex PCR reads through MiXCR, storing one row per CDR3 protein. The repertoire consists of a few hundred thousand distinct CDR3 sequences, with 65% to 90% occurring once and the leading ten covering roughly 0.21%. The CDR3 sequence is 14 residues long. Trimming took 5 bases from V and 8 from J, leaving 16 bases between them. Germline V gene sequence: CDR1 MDHEN, CDR2 SYDVKM. TCR beta sequencing was performed on blood CD8+ and CD4+ T cells. The patients serving as multiple sclerosis controls were treatment-naive. They had stable or active relapsing-remitting disease and fulfilled revised McDonald criteria. Negative isolation was used for CD8+ and CD4+ T cells and FACS enrichment for TEMRA cells.

Material: CD8+ T cells from PBMCs. The gene calls are TRBV28 and TRBJ2-1; D is perhaps TRBD1 or TRBD2 (5 bases each). The TCR was taken from a human donor with multiple sclerosis. In nucleotides, the CDR3 is TGTGCCAGCAGTGGGGGTCCCCCTTCGGATGAGCAGTTCTTC. Amino acids: CASSGGPPSDEQFF.